The 9 T cell receptor beta chains below were found in one sample sequenced in a study of human T cells and chemical hapten exposure. Time point reported: pre-sensitization, week 0. Treatment reported: therapeutic diphenylcyclopropenone sensitization with weekly scalp DPC. Unfractionated whole blood was the source from which total RNA was extracted. From the RACE reads, TCRdb called clonotypes with MiXCR, one entry per CDR3 protein. The repertoire holds roughly 38,000 distinct CDR3 sequences, with 10% to 15% as singletons. The material was whole blood, obtained in connection with sensitization to the hapten diphenylcyclopropenone (DPC). The receptors stem from a woman aged 40 to 50 with alopecia areata. Some clones in this sample may be carry-over from other donors' samples.

The rearrangement joins TRBV6-5 to TRBJ1-1; D remains ambiguous. Germline V gives CDR1 MNHEY, CDR2 SVGAGI. This CDR3 has 13 residues. Between the trimmed V and J ends, which lost 0 bases and 8 bases, there was a span of 10 bases. CDR3 nucleotide sequence: TGTGCCAGCAGTTACTCGGGAAGTACCGAAGCTTTCTTT. It translates to CASSYSGSTEAFF.

This clonotype was detected many times. The chain employs TRBV28 and TRBJ2-7, with a possible D match to TRBD1 (7 bases). Germline V gene lookup returns CDR1 MDHEN and CDR2 SYDVKM. The CDR3 spans 13 residues. Between the trimmed V and J ends, which lost 3 bases and 7 bases, there was a span of 13 bases. The CDR3 nucleotides are TGTGCCAGCAGTTTGACAGGGAGGAGGGAGCAGTACTTC. Translated, it gives CASSLTGRREQYF.

This clonotype came up many times. CDR3: CASSKHLIQYF. For the CDR3, the DNA is TGTGCCAGCAGCAAACACCTCATTCAGTACTTC. The rearrangement links TRBV21-1 to TRBJ2-4. TRBV21-1 has pseudogene status. The CDR3 length is 11 residues.

There are many counts of this clonotype. CDR3 coding DNA: TGCAGCGTTGAATGGGGGCACGATACGCAGTATTTT. This gives the protein CSVEWGHDTQYF. V usage is TRBV29-1 and J usage is TRBJ2-3, with a tentative D call TRBD1 (6 bases). The CDR3 runs 12 residues. In germline, CDR1 is SQVTM, CDR2 ANQGSEA. The V gene lost 2 bases and the J gene lost 6 bases, with 9 bases spanning the gap.

This clonotype was seen ten or more times. This rearrangement joins TRBV18 to TRBJ1-1; TRBD1 aligns across 7 bases. The trim removed 4 bases at V and 5 bases at J, leaving 10 bases unmatched. Germline CDR1 reads KGHSH; CDR2 reads LQKENI. The CDR3 is made up of 15 amino acids. The CDR3 coding sequence is TGTGCCAGCTCACAATCGCCAGGGGGTCTAACTGAAGCTTTCTTT. Its translation is CASSQSPGGLTEAFF.

This clonotype was seen many times. The genes are TRBV12-3 or TRBV12-4 and TRBJ1-5; the D is unclear. The V end was cut by 6 bases, the J end by 2 bases, with 8 bases between. The CDR3 is 13 residues long. CDR3 amino acids: CASSQDRNQPQHF. CDR3 in DNA: TGTGCCAGCAGCCAGGATCGCAATCAGCCCCAGCATTTT.

The V and J genes are TRBV25-1 and TRBJ2-2; D is possibly TRBD1 (6 bases). The CDR3 extends over 15 amino acids. V lost 1 base and J 6 bases, leaving 12 bases between the germline ends. Germline CDR1 is MGHDK and CDR2 is SYGVNS. The CDR3 DNA reads as TGTGCCAGCAGTGAATCCAACAGGGTAGCCGGGGAGCTGTTTTTT. As protein: CASSESNRVAGELFF.

This clonotype was counted at least ten times. This rearrangement joins TRBV5-1 to TRBJ2-6; D possibly corresponds to TRBD1 (6 bases). The V end was cut by 4 bases, the J end by 1 base, with 12 bases between. Germline assignment: CDR1 SGHRS and CDR2 YFSETQ. The CDR3 spans 16 residues. As DNA, the CDR3 is TGCGCCAGCAGCGTGACAGGACCTTCTGGGGCCAACGTCCTGACTTTC. Protein sequence: CASSVTGPSGANVLTF.

The chain carries TRBV5-1 and TRBJ2-1, with 16 bases aligning to TRBD2. The V and J ends lost 4 bases and 6 bases, in that order; junction bases with no gene match: 7. Germline values: CDR1 SGHRS, CDR2 YFSETQ. The CDR3 is 17 residues long. This chain's CDR3 is CASSGPGTSGRGNEQFF. The CDR3 DNA reads TGCGCCAGCAGCGGACCCGGGACTAGCGGGAGGGGCAATGAGCAGTTCTTC.